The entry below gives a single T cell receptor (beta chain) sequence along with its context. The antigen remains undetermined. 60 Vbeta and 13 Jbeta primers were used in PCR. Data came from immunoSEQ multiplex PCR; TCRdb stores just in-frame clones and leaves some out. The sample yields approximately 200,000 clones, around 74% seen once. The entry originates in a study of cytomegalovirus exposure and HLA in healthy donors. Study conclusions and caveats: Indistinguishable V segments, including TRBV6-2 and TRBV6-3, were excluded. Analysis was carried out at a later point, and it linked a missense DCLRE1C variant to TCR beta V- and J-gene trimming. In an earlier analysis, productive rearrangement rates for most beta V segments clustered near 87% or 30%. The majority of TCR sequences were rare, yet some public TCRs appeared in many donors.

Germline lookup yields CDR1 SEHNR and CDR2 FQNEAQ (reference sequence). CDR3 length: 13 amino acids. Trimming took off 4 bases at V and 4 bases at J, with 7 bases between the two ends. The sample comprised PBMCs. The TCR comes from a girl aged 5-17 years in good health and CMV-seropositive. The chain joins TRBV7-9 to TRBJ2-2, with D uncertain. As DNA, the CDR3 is TGTGCCAGCAGCTCCACGGTCACCGGGGAGCTGTTTTTT. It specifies CASSSTVTGELFF. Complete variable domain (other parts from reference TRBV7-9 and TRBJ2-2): DTGVSQNPRHKITKRGQNVTFRCDPISEHNRLYWYRQTLGQGPEFLTYFQNEAQLEKSRLLSDRFSAERPKGSFSTLEIQRTEQGDSAMYLCASSSTVTGELFFGEGSRLTVL.